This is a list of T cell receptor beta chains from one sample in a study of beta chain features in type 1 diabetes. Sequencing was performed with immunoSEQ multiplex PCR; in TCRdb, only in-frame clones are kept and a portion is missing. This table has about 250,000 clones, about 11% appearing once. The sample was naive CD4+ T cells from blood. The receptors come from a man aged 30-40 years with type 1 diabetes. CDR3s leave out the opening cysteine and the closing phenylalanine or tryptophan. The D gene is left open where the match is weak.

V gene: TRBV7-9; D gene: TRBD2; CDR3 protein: ASLSGGSTYNEQF
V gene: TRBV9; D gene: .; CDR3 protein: ASSVGLGSDTEAF
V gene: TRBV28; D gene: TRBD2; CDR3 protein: ASSPPGGSRNEQF
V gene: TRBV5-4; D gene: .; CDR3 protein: ASSAWEDTQY
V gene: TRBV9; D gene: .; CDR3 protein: ASSVAGIMDEQF
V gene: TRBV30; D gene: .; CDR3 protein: AWSYQGNTEAF
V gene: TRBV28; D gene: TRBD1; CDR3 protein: ASRQGLAKNIQY
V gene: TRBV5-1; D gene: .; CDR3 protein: ASSSEGRGYEQY
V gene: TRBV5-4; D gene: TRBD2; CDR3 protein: ASSSSSGGAGDTQY
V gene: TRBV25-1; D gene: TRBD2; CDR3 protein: ASATSGGAGETQY